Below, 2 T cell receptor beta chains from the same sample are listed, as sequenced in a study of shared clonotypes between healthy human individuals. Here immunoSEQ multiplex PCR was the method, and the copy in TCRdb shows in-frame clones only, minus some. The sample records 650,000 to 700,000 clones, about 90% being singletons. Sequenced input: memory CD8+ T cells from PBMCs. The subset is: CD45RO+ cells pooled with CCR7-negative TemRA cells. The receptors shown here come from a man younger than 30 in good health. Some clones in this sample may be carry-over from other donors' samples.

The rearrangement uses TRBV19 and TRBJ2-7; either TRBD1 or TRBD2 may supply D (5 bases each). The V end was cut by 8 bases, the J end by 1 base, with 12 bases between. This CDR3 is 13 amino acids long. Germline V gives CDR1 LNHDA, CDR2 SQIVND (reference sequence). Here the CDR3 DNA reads TGTGCCAGTGCGCCGGGGCATTCCTACGAGCAGTACTTC. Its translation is CASAPGHSYEQYF. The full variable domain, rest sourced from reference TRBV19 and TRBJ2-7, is DGGITQSPKYLFRKEGQNVTLSCEQNLNHDAMYWYRQDPGQGLRLIYYSQIVNDFQKGDIAEGYSVSREKKESFPLTVTSAQKNPTAFYLCASAPGHSYEQYFGPGTRLTVT.

The CDR3 sequence: CASINQGAGYTEAFF. The CDR3 DNA reads as TGCGCCAGCATAAACCAGGGGGCCGGGTACACTGAAGCTTTCTTT. This chain links TRBV4-1 with TRBJ1-1; TRBD1 matches 8 bases. Germline V gene data show CDR1 as MGHRA and CDR2 as YSYEKL. The V and J ends lost 7 bases and 3 bases, in that order; junction bases with no gene match: 10. The CDR3 runs 15 residues.